These 23 T cell receptor beta chains were all obtained from the same sample, sequenced in a study of blood T cell repertoires in COVID-19 (dated by TCRdb to about 2020). The library was generated by the immunoSEQ multiplex PCR assay. TCRdb took over this immuneACCESS table, retaining in-frame rearrangements with V and J assigned. Such tables are incomplete; in checked studies, under half of the missing clones stem from an unresolved V gene, and the remainder is unexplained. The table for this sample lists 200,000 to 300,000 clones; approximately 84% of them were counted only once. The ten largest make up around 2% of the sample. The sequenced material came from peripheral blood. Receptor source: a woman older than 75 with acute or convalescent COVID-19.

The chain is built from TRBV3-1 (or the pseudogene TRBV3-2) and TRBJ1-2, with D possibly TRBD1 on 5 matching bases. The ends were cut back, 4 bases at V and 2 bases at J, with 20 bases in the middle. The CDR3 loop spans 17 amino acids. Germline assignment: CDR1 LGHDT and CDR2 YNNKEL (reference sequence). CDR3 region: CASSPRGLGRGNYGYTF. The CDR3 DNA reads as TGTGCCAGCAGCCCAAGGGGTTTGGGTCGTGGGAACTATGGCTACACCTTC.

V is TRBV20-1 and J is TRBJ1-4; D is perhaps TRBD1 (6 bases). Germline V lookup: CDR1 DFQATT, CDR2 SNEGSKA (reference sequence). Between the trimmed V and J ends, which lost 6 bases and 5 bases, there was a span of 7 bases. The CDR3 runs 11 residues. CDR3 in DNA: TGCAGTGCGGGGGCCAATGAAAAACTGTTTTTT. Encoded protein: CSAGANEKLFF.

The chain carries TRBV6-1 and TRBJ1-3, with 10 nucleotides matching TRBD1. This CDR3 has 16 residues. Germline CDR1 MNHNS, CDR2 SASEGT. The V segment lost 0 bases and the J segment 2 bases; nucleotides outside the gene matches: 1. The CDR3 is CASSEAGQGTGNTIYF. The DNA for the CDR3 is TGTGCCAGCAGTGAAGCGGGACAGGGGACTGGAAACACCATATATTTT.

V usage is TRBV7-3 and J usage is TRBJ2-1, with a possible D match to TRBD2 (6 bases). V was trimmed by 5 bases and J by 7 bases, leaving 18 bases between them. Germline CDR1 reads SGHTA; CDR2 reads FQGTGA. This CDR3 has 15 amino acids. CDR3 sequence reads: CASSPRWGGLNEQFF. Written as DNA, the CDR3 is TGTGCCAGCAGCCCCCGGTGGGGAGGATTAAATGAGCAGTTCTTC.

The chain employs TRBV5-1 and TRBJ2-5, with 14 bases that match TRBD2. The germline gives CDR1 SGHRS, CDR2 YFSETQ. The ends lost 3 bases at V and 4 bases at J; junction bases unmatched: 11. The CDR3 is 18 amino acids. CDR3 bases: TGCGCCAGCAGCTACGGACTAGCGGGGGGTCCACAACGAGAGACCCAGTACTTC. Translation: CASSYGLAGGPQRETQYF.

The J gene is TRBJ2-7, the V gene TRBV10-3; a possible D gene is TRBD1 (6 bases). V dropped 11 bases and J dropped 0 bases, with 11 bases sitting between them. Germline V CDR1 and CDR2: ENHRY, SYGVKD. This CDR3 has 12 amino acids. CDR3 amino acids: CAVRDTSYEQYF. CDR3 DNA: TGTGCCGTCCGGGACACCTCCTACGAGCAGTACTTC.

The chain has TRBV6-6 and TRBJ2-2; the D is unclear. The germline CDR1 and CDR2 sequences are MNHNY and SVGAGI (reference sequence). V was pared by 4 bases and J by 0 bases, with 9 bases between. The CDR3 covers 15 residues. CDR3 nucleotides: TGTGCCAGCAGTTTCGAGGAGACGAACACCGGGGAGCTGTTTTTT. It encodes CASSFEETNTGELFF.

The V gene is TRBV18, the J gene TRBJ2-7; D might be TRBD2 (5 bases). The germline gives CDR1 KGHSH, CDR2 LQKENI. This CDR3 has 15 residues. V was pared by 1 base and J by 2 bases, with 12 bases between. The CDR3 nucleotides are TGTGCCAGCTCACCACTAGCGACCCGTACCTACGAGCAGTACTTC. It encodes CASSPLATRTYEQYF. The full variable domain, its missing parts supplied by reference TRBV18 and TRBJ2-7, is NAGVMQNPRHLVRRRGQEARLRCSPMKGHSHVYWYRQLPEEGLKFMVYLQKENIIDESGMPKERFSAEFPKEGPSILRIQQVVRGDSAAYFCASSPLATRTYEQYFGPGTRLTVT.

This clone was seen once. The chain is built from TRBV7-8 and TRBJ2-3; TRBD2 might be the D (5 bases). The CDR3 extends over 15 amino acids. CDR1 and CDR2 (germline): SGHVS, FQNEAQ. V was trimmed by 1 base and J by 4 bases, leaving 12 bases between them. CDR3 region: CASSLDLTSSDTQYF. For the CDR3, the DNA is TGTGCCAGCAGCTTAGACCTCACTAGTTCAGATACGCAGTATTTT.

V and J are TRBV14 and TRBJ1-1; perhaps TRBD1 as D (5 bases). The germline V gene encodes CDR1 SGHDN and CDR2 FVKESK. This CDR3 region has 14 residues. V dropped 4 bases and J dropped 1 base, with 10 bases sitting between them. CDR3 nucleotides: TGTGCCAGCAGCCGGAATCAGGGGAACACTGAAGCTTTCTTT. Translated, it gives CASSRNQGNTEAFF. The whole variable domain, remainder taken from reference TRBV14 and TRBJ1-1, is EAGVTQFPSHSVIEKGQTVTLRCDPISGHDNLYWYRRVMGKEIKFLLHFVKESKQDESGMPNNRFLAERTGGTYSTLKVQPAELEDSGVYFCASSRNQGNTEAFFGQGTRLTVV.

This chain joins TRBV19 and TRBJ1-5; weak D call: TRBD1 (6 bases). The germline CDR1 and CDR2 sequences are LNHDA and SQIVND (reference sequence). The CDR3 is 16 residues long. V lost 6 bases and J 0 bases, leaving 15 bases between the germline ends. CDR3 amino acids: CASRYSGTFSNQPQHF. DNA of the CDR3: TGTGCCAGTAGATATTCCGGGACATTTAGCAATCAGCCCCAGCATTTT.

The V gene is TRBV3-1 (or the pseudogene TRBV3-2), the J gene TRBJ2-7, with a possible D match to TRBD2 (5 bases). This CDR3 is 14 amino acids long. The ends were cut back, 6 bases at V and 4 bases at J, with 16 bases in the middle. Germline CDR1 and CDR2: LGHDT and YNNKEL (reference sequence). In DNA, the CDR3 is TGTGCCAGCAGTGACCGACGGGGTGGGTACGAGCAGTACTTC. Amino acids: CASSDRRGGYEQYF.

This sequence joins TRBV14 and TRBJ2-7; weak D call: TRBD2 (5 bases). Trimming pared 0 bases from V and 2 bases from J, leaving 11 bases between. The CDR3 loop spans 15 amino acids. In germline, CDR1 is SGHDN, CDR2 FVKESK. CDR3 sequence (DNA): TGTGCCAGCAGCCAAGAGCTGTCCGGGACCTACGAGCAGTACTTC. Residues: CASSQELSGTYEQYF.

In DNA, the CDR3 is TGCAGCGTTGGACGGGGAAATGGCTACACCTTC. This gives the protein CSVGRGNGYTF. The chain recombines TRBV29-1 with TRBJ1-2, with D unresolved. This CDR3 has 11 residues. Germline lookup yields CDR1 SQVTM and CDR2 ANQGSEA. V was trimmed by 4 bases and J by 6 bases, leaving 9 bases between them. Drawing the rest from reference TRBV29-1 and TRBJ1-2, the complete variable domain is SAVISQKPSRDICQRGTSLTIQCQVDSQVTMMFWYRQQPGQSLTLIATANQGSEATYESGFVIDKFPISRPNLTFSTLTVSNMSPEDSSIYLCSVGRGNGYTFGSGTRLTVV.

The chain carries TRBV28 and TRBJ2-6; D perhaps matches TRBD2 (5 bases). V was clipped by 5 bases and J by 0 bases, with 8 bases between them. Germline V lookup: CDR1 MDHEN, CDR2 SYDVKM. There are 15 residues in the CDR3. CDR3 nucleotide sequence: TGTGCCAGCAGTGCGGACTTCTCTGGGGCCAACGTCCTGACTTTC. Amino acids: CASSADFSGANVLTF.

This rearrangement joins TRBV5-1 to TRBJ2-3; a possible D gene is TRBD2 (6 bases). CDR3 length: 16 residues. With 0 bases removed from V and 4 bases from J, the gap between germline ends came to 15 bases. Germline V gene lookup returns CDR1 SGHRS and CDR2 YFSETQ. As DNA, the CDR3 is TGCGCCAGCAGCTTGGCCCCAACCTTAGCGGCAGATACGCAGTATTTT. This sequence encodes CASSLAPTLAADTQYF.

This chain joins TRBV7-2 and TRBJ1-2; D perhaps matches TRBD1 (5 bases). This CDR3 comprises 15 residues. Trimming stripped 4 bases from V and 0 bases from J, with 12 bases between. Germline V gene lookup returns CDR1 SGHTA and CDR2 FQGNSA. The DNA for the CDR3 is TGTGCCAGCAGCTCGAGACAGATAGCTAACTATGGCTACACCTTC. This encodes CASSSRQIANYGYTF.

This chain uses TRBV7-3 with TRBJ1-2; TRBD1 matches at 9 bases. In germline, CDR1 is SGHTA, CDR2 FQGTGA. The CDR3 sequence is 13 residues long. With 5 bases clipped from V and 8 bases from J, the junction kept 6 bases outside the gene matches. The CDR3 here is CASSPTGTGGYTF. CDR3 nucleotide sequence: TGTGCCAGCAGCCCCACGGGGACAGGGGGCTACACCTTC.

V is TRBV7-2 and J is TRBJ2-7; D ambiguous. In germline, CDR1 is SGHTA, CDR2 FQGNSA. The CDR3 runs 14 residues. Trimming removed 2 bases from V and 7 bases from J, with 15 bases in between. The CDR3 loop is CASSLSSMGREQYF. DNA for the CDR3: TGTGCCAGCAGCTTAAGCAGTATGGGCCGGGAGCAGTACTTC.

The chain couples TRBV19 to TRBJ2-1; weak D call: TRBD2 (6 bases). Germline V gene data show CDR1 as LNHDA and CDR2 as SQIVND (reference sequence). The CDR3 is 14 residues long. Trimming left V 5 bases short and J 3 bases short, with 11 bases between. CDR3 protein: CASSFGSGYNEQFF. CDR3 DNA sequence: TGTGCCAGTAGTTTCGGGAGCGGCTACAATGAGCAGTTCTTC.

The chain links TRBV7-9 to TRBJ2-5; TRBD2 might be the D (5 bases). V was trimmed by 6 bases and J by 4 bases, leaving 12 bases between them. Germline V CDR1 and CDR2: SEHNR, FQNEAQ (reference sequence). CDR3 length: 13 amino acids. For the CDR3, the DNA is TGTGCCAGCAGATCTACTGGAGGAGAGACCCAGTACTTC. Translated: CASRSTGGETQYF.

V usage is TRBV5-1 and J usage is TRBJ2-1, with 7 bases that match TRBD1. V shed 2 bases and J 7 bases; nucleotides not matched to a gene: 6. CDR3 size: 14 residues. Germline CDR1 SGHRS, CDR2 YFSETQ. The CDR3 sequence is CASSFQGQPNEQFF. CDR3 bases: TGCGCCAGCAGCTTCCAGGGACAGCCTAATGAGCAGTTCTTC.

Only a few counts were recorded for this clone. V usage is TRBV25-1 and J usage is TRBJ2-7; TRBD2 matches 7 bases. CDR1 MGHDK and CDR2 SYGVNS come from the germline V gene. J lost 4 bases, V lost 2 bases, and 11 bases had no gene match. The CDR3 length is 16 residues. CDR3 residues: CASSESETSAPYEQYF. As DNA, the CDR3 is TGTGCCAGCAGTGAAAGTGAAACTAGCGCCCCATACGAGCAGTACTTC.